This TCR beta chain was sequenced during a study of T cell responses to AZD1222 COVID-19 vaccine. The CDR3 loop spans 17 amino acids. CDR1 is SGHVS, CDR2 FNYEAQ, per germline. Unmatched junction bases numbered 12, after V lost 5 bases and J lost 0 bases. Sequenced by immunoSEQ multiplex PCR; TCRdb stores in-frame clones only, minus some. The sample consists of about 160,000 clones, roughly 90% of them appearing once. The chain has TRBV7-6 and TRBJ1-2; 7 bases fit TRBD1. The TCR originated in an adult who received the AZD1222 COVID-19 vaccine. The sequences come from peripheral blood, collected 28 days after the second AZD1222 dose. CDR3 loop: CASSPRQGDLTNYGYTF. DNA for the CDR3: TGTGCCAGCAGCCCTCGACAGGGAGACCTTACTAACTATGGCTACACCTTC.